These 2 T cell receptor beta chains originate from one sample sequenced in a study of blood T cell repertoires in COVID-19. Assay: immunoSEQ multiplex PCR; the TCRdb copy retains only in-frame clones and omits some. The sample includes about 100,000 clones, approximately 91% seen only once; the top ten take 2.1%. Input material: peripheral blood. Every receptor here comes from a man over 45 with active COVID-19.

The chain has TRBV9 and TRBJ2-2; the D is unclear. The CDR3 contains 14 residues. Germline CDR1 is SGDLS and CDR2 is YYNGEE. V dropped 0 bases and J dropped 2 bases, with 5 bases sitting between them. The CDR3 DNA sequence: TGTGCCAGCAGCGTAGCTCTAAACACCGGGGAGCTGTTTTTT. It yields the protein CASSVALNTGELFF.

The CDR3 DNA reads TGTGCCAGCACCTACTCAGGGACTGACTCTGGGGCCAACGTCCTGACTTTC. It codes for CASTYSGTDSGANVLTF. The chain recombines TRBV5-5 with TRBJ2-6, with D possibly TRBD2 on 6 matching bases. The CDR3 has 17 amino acids. V was cut by 6 bases and J by 0 bases, with 16 bases left in between. Germline CDR1 and CDR2: SGHKS and YYEKEE (reference sequence).